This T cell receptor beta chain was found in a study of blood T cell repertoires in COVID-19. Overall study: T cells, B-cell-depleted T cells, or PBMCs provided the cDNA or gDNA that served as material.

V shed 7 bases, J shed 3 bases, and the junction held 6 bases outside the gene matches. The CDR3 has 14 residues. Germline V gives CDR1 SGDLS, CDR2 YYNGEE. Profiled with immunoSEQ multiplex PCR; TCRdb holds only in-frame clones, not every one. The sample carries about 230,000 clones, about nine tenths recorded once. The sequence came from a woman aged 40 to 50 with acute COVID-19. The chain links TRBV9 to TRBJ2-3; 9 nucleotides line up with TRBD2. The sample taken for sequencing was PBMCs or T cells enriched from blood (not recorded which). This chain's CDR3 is CASQRLAGTDTQYF. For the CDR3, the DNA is TGTGCCAGCCAAAGGCTAGCGGGAACAGATACGCAGTATTTT.